Listed here is a single T cell receptor (beta chain). Its antigen is unknown. Base quality data are lacking; no much larger clone is found one base away. CDR1 and CDR2 are drawn from the germline V gene: SGHAT, FQNNGV. Taken from cysteine to phenylalanine, the CDR3 has 16 residues. Kept here is only the CDR3 DNA, which spans 48 bases and is read in frame from base 1. At the junction V is shortened by 5 bases and J by 7 bases, with 21 bases in between. The data originate from a study of blood T cell repertoires in COVID-19 (TCRdb year 2020). Broadly, across the study: Samples from collaborators originated in the United States, Italy and Spain and spanned both the acute and convalescent phases of COVID-19. The dataset comprised deeply sampled blood TCRbeta repertoires from subjects exposed to, actively infected with, or recovered from COVID-19. The prospective study material was composed of cDNA or gDNA derived from T cells, B-cell-depleted T cells, or PBMCs. A freely available public database, intended as a resource for researchers studying the immune response to SARS-CoV-2, is where the repertoires were released. The samples were drawn from the first 160 participants of the ongoing ImmuneRACE study and from 950 to 1,500 subjects provided by 6 global collaborators. Where available, HLA class I and class II types were obtained from metadata supplied by the sample provider rather than from assay-based typing. A de-identified subject ID, COVID-19 status, age in years and sex were almost always included in the sample metadata. What the study reported, not specific to this receptor: How much clinical and demographic metadata was included differed by source and by participant, and the metadata was provided uncurated.

TCRbeta CDR3 regions were amplified from genomic DNA using the immunoSEQ Assay, a bias-controlled multiplex PCR. Under the source paper's analysis protocol: The number of nucleated cells in each sample was estimated from the amplification of reference gene primers within the assay. Sequence reads were collapsed and filtered to measure the absolute abundance of every unique TCRbeta CDR3 rearrangement. For each sample, productive Simpson clonality was calculated as the square root of Simpson's diversity index across productive rearrangements. TCRdb's version of the immuneACCESS table is confined to in-frame rearrangements and falls short of the full clone set. An unresolved V gene accounts for under half of the shortfall where checked; the remainder is of unknown origin. V and J calls and clone size come straight from that table; D and trimming were deduced from the DNA. Counted in this sample were about 200,000 clones; 70% to 90% of them appeared once. The biggest ten clones account for about 5% of the sample.

Collaborating institutions collected whole blood in K2EDTA tubes following their own protocols. For TCRbeta analysis, collaborator samples were shipped as frozen whole blood, as isolated PBMCs, or as DNA extracted from either sample type. The specimen was peripheral blood. The V gene is TRBV11-2 and the J gene is TRBJ2-1; TRBD1 might be the D gene, on 5 matching bases. The receptor was derived from a woman of 80 years or more with acute or convalescent COVID-19. The sequenced DNA is TGTGCCAGCAGCCCCCTCACAGGCACCTCTCGGAATGAGCAGTTCTTC. This translates into CASSPLTGTSRNEQFF.